A single sample gave rise to the 23 T cell receptor beta chains below, sequenced in a study of shared clonotypes between healthy human individuals. Profiled with immunoSEQ multiplex PCR; TCRdb holds only in-frame clones, not every one. Of 2 million to 3 million clones listed, 85% to 95% are singletons. Sequenced material: naive CD4+ T cells sorted from blood. Documented subset: CD45RA+ positively selected. Receptors originate from a man between 18 and 29 years old in good health.

The rearrangement links TRBV18 to TRBJ2-7; D is possibly TRBD1 (5 bases). The V gene lost 4 bases and the J gene lost 0 bases, with 13 bases spanning the gap. Germline-derived CDR1 and CDR2 are KGHSH and LQKENI. The CDR3 length is 15 residues. The CDR3 spells CASSQSTDASYEQYF. The CDR3, as DNA: TGTGCCAGCTCACAATCGACAGACGCCTCCTACGAGCAGTACTTC.

The chain uses TRBV27 and TRBJ2-2; the D gene could be TRBD1 or TRBD2 (5 bases each). V lost 10 bases, J lost 5 bases, and 11 bases lay in between. Germline V gene lookup returns CDR1 MNHEY and CDR2 SMNVEV (reference sequence). This CDR3 is 12 amino acids long. Written as DNA, the CDR3 is TGTGCCACCATGAGGGGTACCGGGGAGCTGTTTTTT. This sequence encodes CATMRGTGELFF.

With respect to this clone: At the DNA level, this CDR3 is encoded by other sequences in the same sample as well. The J gene is TRBJ1-1, the V gene TRBV12-5; TRBD1 matches at 9 bases. With 3 bases clipped from V and 3 bases from J, the junction kept 8 bases outside the gene matches. CDR1 is LGHNT, CDR2 FRNRAP, per germline. The CDR3 loop spans 16 amino acids. The CDR3 reads CASGLSGTGRDTEAFF. DNA of the CDR3: TGTGCTAGTGGTTTATCAGGGACAGGGCGGGACACTGAAGCTTTCTTT. Using reference TRBV12-5 and TRBJ1-1 for the parts outside the CDR3, the full variable domain is DARVTQTPRHKVTEMGQEVTMRCQPILGHNTVFWYRQTMMQGLELLAYFRNRAPLDDSGMPKDRFSAEMPDATLATLKIQPSEPRDSAVYFCASGLSGTGRDTEAFFGQGTRLTVV.

The V call is TRBV5-1, the J call TRBJ2-7; 7 bases agree with TRBD1. The CDR3 runs 14 residues. Germline CDR1 is SGHRS and CDR2 is YFSETQ. V shed 4 bases and J 1 base; nucleotides not matched to a gene: 5. DNA of the CDR3: TGCGCCAGCAGCAAGGACAGGCTTTCCTACGAGCAGTACTTC. Amino acid sequence: CASSKDRLSYEQYF.

The rearrangement uses TRBV2 and TRBJ2-1; TRBD2 matches 8 bases. The germline V gene has CDR1 SNHLY and CDR2 FYNNEI. The CDR3 is 14 amino acids. V shed 6 bases and J 4 bases; nucleotides not matched to a gene: 5. The chain's CDR3 is CASRAGGAYNEQFF. The CDR3 bases are TGTGCCAGCAGGGCCGGGGGGGCATACAATGAGCAGTTCTTC.

The chain recombines TRBV10-3 with TRBJ1-2; 8 bases are shared with TRBD1. Germline CDR1 and CDR2: ENHRY and SYGVKD. V lost 8 bases, J lost 5 bases, and 4 bases stayed unmatched. There are 12 residues in the CDR3. The CDR3 here is CAIRTGTYGYTF. The CDR3 coding sequence is TGTGCCATCCGGACAGGGACGTATGGCTACACCTTC.

V gene TRBV7-9 combines with J gene TRBJ2-2; 10 bases are shared with TRBD1. This CDR3 is 18 amino acids long. CDR1 is SEHNR, CDR2 FQNEAQ, per germline (reference sequence). The V segment lost 2 bases and the J segment 4 bases; nucleotides outside the gene matches: 10. The CDR3 region has the DNA TGTGCCAGCAGCTTAATCAGGCCGGGGACAGGGGCCACCGGGGAGCTGTTTTTT. It codes for CASSLIRPGTGATGELFF.

The V gene is TRBV30, the J gene TRBJ1-5, with a tentative D call TRBD1 (5 bases). Germline V lookup: CDR1 GTSNPN, CDR2 SVGIG (reference sequence). Trimming removed 0 bases from V and 4 bases from J, with 16 bases in between. There are 16 residues in the CDR3. CDR3 region: CAWSVVGGPRNQPQHF. CDR3 in DNA: TGTGCCTGGAGTGTAGTCGGGGGACCTCGAAATCAGCCCCAGCATTTT.

CDR3 DNA: TGTGCCAGCAGCCCGGGACAGGGGGCGGGGAATGAGCAGTTCTTC. Amino acid sequence: CASSPGQGAGNEQFF. J is TRBJ2-1 and V is TRBV7-2, with 12 bases identical to TRBD1. The CDR3 covers 15 residues. Germline assignment: CDR1 SGHTA and CDR2 FQGNSA. V was pared by 5 bases and J by 7 bases, with 6 bases of the junction left unmatched. Drawing the rest from reference TRBV7-2 and TRBJ2-1, the complete variable domain is GAGVSQSPSNKVTEKGKDVELRCDPISGHTALYWYRQSLGQGLEFLIYFQGNSAPDKSGLPSDRFSAERTGGSVSTLTIQRTQQEDSAVYLCASSPGQGAGNEQFFGPGTRLTVL.

This clone was detected only once. The same CDR3 is also encoded by other DNA sequences in this sample. This chain links TRBV7-2 with TRBJ2-7; 13 nucleotides line up with TRBD2. Germline CDR1 SGHTA, CDR2 FQGNSA. V lost 4 bases, J lost 2 bases, and 2 bases stayed unmatched. The CDR3 is 15 residues long. CDR3 nucleotides: TGTGCCAGCAGCTCCGGGACTAGCGGGGCCTACGAGCAGTACTTC. Translated: CASSSGTSGAYEQYF.

V gene TRBV6-4 combines with J gene TRBJ2-7, with a tentative D call TRBD2 (5 bases). From germline, CDR1 is MRHNA and CDR2 SNTAGT. This CDR3 is 18 amino acids long. Trimming removed 7 bases from V and 0 bases from J, with 25 bases in between. The CDR3 nucleotides read TGTGCCAGCACCGGATGTATCCTAATAGCGAAGGGCTCCTACGAGCAGTACTTC. Its protein product is CASTGCILIAKGSYEQYF.

The chain links TRBV7-9 to TRBJ1-1; tentative D call: TRBD1 (5 bases). The CDR3 length is 17 residues. With 2 bases removed from V and 0 bases from J, the gap between germline ends came to 16 bases. CDR1 is SEHNR, CDR2 FQNEAQ, per germline (reference sequence). DNA of the CDR3: TGTGCCAGCAGCTTAAGCCCTAAGACAGTTTTGAACACTGAAGCTTTCTTT. Translated, it gives CASSLSPKTVLNTEAFF. The full variable domain, with the rest looked up from reference TRBV7-9 and TRBJ1-1, is DTGVSQNPRHKITKRGQNVTFRCDPISEHNRLYWYRQTLGQGPEFLTYFQNEAQLEKSRLLSDRFSAERPKGSFSTLEIQRTEQGDSAMYLCASSLSPKTVLNTEAFFGQGTRLTVV.

CDR3 protein: CAISSTGRATEAFF. In nucleotides, the CDR3 is TGTGCCATCTCATCGACAGGGCGGGCGACTGAAGCTTTCTTT. The V call is TRBV28, the J call TRBJ1-1; 7 bases agree with TRBD1. The CDR3 is 14 amino acids. CDR1 is MDHEN, CDR2 SYDVKM, per germline. Losses at the gene ends were 10 bases for V and 5 bases for J; bases not matched to a gene: 13.

The CDR3 sequence: CAISESVADLLASTQYF. The CDR3 DNA is TGTGCCATCAGTGAGTCGGTCGCAGATCTCCTAGCATCGACGCAGTATTTT. The rearrangement links TRBV10-3 to TRBJ2-3, with D perhaps TRBD2 (5 bases). The CDR3 spans 17 residues. Germline V gene lookup returns CDR1 ENHRY and CDR2 SYGVKD. V lost 0 bases, J lost 9 bases, and 22 bases lay in between.

This clone appeared a single time. The genes are TRBV6-6 and TRBJ2-3; 8 bases fit TRBD1. Germline CDR1 MNHNY, CDR2 SVGAGI (reference sequence). Unmatched junction bases numbered 4, after V lost 1 base and J lost 1 base. The CDR3 consists of 16 residues. This CDR3 is CASSYFKTGGTDTQYF. The CDR3 DNA reads as TGTGCCAGCAGTTACTTCAAGACAGGGGGCACAGATACGCAGTATTTT.

The J gene is TRBJ2-7, the V gene TRBV30; 10 bases map to TRBD2. CDR3 length equals 13 residues. The germline CDR1 and CDR2 sequences are GTSNPN and SVGIG (reference sequence). J lost 6 bases, V lost 2 bases, and 4 bases had no gene match. This CDR3 is CAWSTGLALEQYF. Written as DNA, the CDR3 is TGTGCCTGGAGTACGGGACTAGCGCTCGAGCAGTACTTC.

This chain links TRBV6-5 with TRBJ2-7; 9 nucleotides align to TRBD1. The CDR3 is 14 residues long. Germline-derived CDR1 and CDR2 are MNHEY and SVGAGI. V was clipped by 5 bases and J by 3 bases; unmatched bases: 5. The CDR3 nucleotides are TGTGCCAGCAGTGCCGGGACAGGGTACTACGAGCAGTACTTC. This gives the protein CASSAGTGYYEQYF.

The V and J genes are TRBV27 and TRBJ2-3; D is ambiguous. CDR3 length equals 14 residues. Trimming took 3 bases from V and 2 from J, leaving 9 bases between them. Per the germline V gene, CDR1 is MNHEY and CDR2 is SMNVEV (reference sequence). CDR3 region: CASSFGSTTDTQYF. The CDR3 DNA sequence: TGTGCCAGCAGTTTTGGGTCGACCACAGATACGCAGTATTTT.

This chain uses TRBV7-9 with TRBJ2-6; D not resolved. V was shortened by 2 bases and J by 1 base, with 6 bases between the two germline ends. CDR1 and CDR2 (germline): SEHNR, FQNEAQ (reference sequence). This CDR3 spans 15 amino acids. The CDR3 bases are TGTGCCAGCAGCTTAAGATTGTCTGGGGCCAACGTCCTGACTTTC. Its protein is CASSLRLSGANVLTF.

There are a few counts of this clone. Germline and junction disagree at one end, which may indicate a read error. The rearrangement uses TRBV5-3 and TRBJ1-5; D not certain. TRBV5-3 carries the ORF label, with uncertain function. The CDR3 extends over 10 amino acids. The CDR3 coding sequence is TGTGCCAGAAACAATCGGCCCCAGCATTTT. This translates into CARNNRPQHF.

The chain links TRBV11-2 to TRBJ1-6; no firm D call. With 7 bases removed from V and 0 bases from J, the gap between germline ends came to 10 bases. Per the germline V gene, CDR1 is SGHAT and CDR2 is FQNNGV. This CDR3 has 15 amino acids. In nucleotides, the CDR3 is TGTGCCAGCACCCTCGATAGCTCCTATAATTCACCCCTCCACTTT. Its protein is CASTLDSSYNSPLHF.

For the CDR3, the DNA is TGTGCCACAGGTATCTCTGGGGCCAACGTCCTGACTTTC. It specifies CATGISGANVLTF. The chain joins TRBV6-5 to TRBJ2-6, with unresolved D. There are 13 residues in the CDR3. Trimming stripped 10 bases from V and 0 bases from J, with 7 bases between. Germline V gene lookup returns CDR1 MNHEY and CDR2 SVGAGI.

A word on this clone: The same CDR3 also results from other DNA sequences found in this sample. The V and J genes are TRBV7-2 and TRBJ1-2; no clear D. The germline CDR1 and CDR2 sequences are SGHTA and FQGNSA. CDR3 length equals 13 residues. The V end lost 5 bases, the J end lost 4 bases, and 11 bases lay between the germline ends. The CDR3 protein is CASSPDRGYGYTF. The CDR3 DNA sequence: TGTGCCAGCAGCCCCGATCGGGGCTATGGCTACACCTTC.